This record concerns one T cell receptor (beta chain) sequence. Its antigen is not identified. This entry is derived from a study of T cell repertoires in cytomegalovirus infection. TCRdb called the reads again in MiXCR, with one record for every CDR3 protein. The data show approximately 70,000 distinct CDR3 sequences, more than 20% seen once. Trimming took off 0 bases at V and 0 bases at J, with 9 bases between the two ends. The CDR3 has 16 amino acids. The chain joins TRBV23-1 to TRBJ2-1; D is perhaps TRBD1 (6 bases). TRBV23-1 falls under the ORF class, with uncertain function. The source material was PBMCs, sequenced either directly or after in vitro stimulation (not recorded which). The sequence was obtained from a human donor in good health (CMV status not recorded). Some clones in this sample may be carry-over from other donors' samples. CDR3: CASSQSGHDSYNEQFF. As DNA, the CDR3 is TGCGCCAGCAGTCAATCGGGACATGACTCCTACAATGAGCAGTTCTTC.